This T cell receptor beta chain stems from a study of blood T cell repertoires in COVID-19. Generated by immunoSEQ multiplex PCR, the TCRdb table keeps only in-frame clones and is missing some. This sample has hundreds of thousands of clones, with approximately 89% found just once. The germline CDR1 and CDR2 sequences are SGHRS and YFSETQ. This CDR3 is built from 15 residues. V shed 1 base, J shed 8 bases, and the junction held 6 bases outside the gene matches. This clonotype was sampled from a woman aged 40 to 55 with acute COVID-19. The rearrangement links TRBV5-1 to TRBJ2-1; TRBD1 aligns across 10 bases. Sequencing used PBMCs or T cells enriched from blood (not recorded which). The CDR3 loop is CASSLRGQGGDEQFF. DNA for the CDR3: TGCGCCAGCAGCTTGCGAGGACAGGGGGGCGATGAGCAGTTCTTC.